A selection of T cell receptor beta chains follows, all from one sample in a study of blood T cells in healthy people across ages. TCRdb called the 5' RACE reads again in MiXCR, with one record for every CDR3 protein. This sample yields hundreds of thousands of distinct CDR3 sequences, of which around 28% are seen a single time; roughly 17% belongs to the top ten. Sequencing input: blood. Receptor source: an elderly woman in good health. Each CDR3 is given with its conserved first and last residue. The D gene is left open where the match is weak. A clone size is listed for some rows: how often the clone was seen (once, few, many), or a class if it is expanded.

d_gene: -; v_gene: TRBV12-3/TRBV12-4; abundance: -; j_gene: TRBJ2-3; CDR3nt: TGTGCCAGCACCCTAAGGGTGAGCGGAGATACGCAGTATTTT; CDR3aa: CASTLRVSGDTQYF
d_gene: -; v_gene: TRBV20-1; abundance: -; j_gene: TRBJ1-2; CDR3nt: TGCAGTGCTAGAGATCAGACGGACTACGGAGGCTACACCTTC; CDR3aa: CSARDQTDYGGYTF
d_gene: TRBD1; v_gene: TRBV6-2/TRBV6-3; abundance: many; j_gene: TRBJ1-5; CDR3nt: TGTGCCAGCAGAAGGACAGGGGCAACCAATCAGCCCCAGCATTTT; CDR3aa: CASRRTGATNQPQHF
d_gene: -; v_gene: TRBV11-2; abundance: few; j_gene: TRBJ2-5; CDR3nt: TGTGCCAGCAGCCCACCAGACGGAGAGACCCAGTACTTC; CDR3aa: CASSPPDGETQYF
d_gene: -; v_gene: TRBV28; abundance: few; j_gene: TRBJ1-5; CDR3nt: TGTGCCAGCAGGTTAAGGACAGCCACTATCGCAAATCAGCCCCAGCATTTT; CDR3aa: CASRLRTATIANQPQHF
d_gene: -; v_gene: TRBV12-3/TRBV12-4; abundance: -; j_gene: TRBJ1-5; CDR3nt: TGTGCCAGCAGTTTAGGGGTAGGGGGGCCCCAGCATTTT; CDR3aa: CASSLGVGGPQHF
d_gene: -; v_gene: TRBV6-6; abundance: -; j_gene: TRBJ2-2; CDR3nt: TGTGCCAGCATTCAGCTAATAGGGGGCGGGGAGCTGTTTTTT; CDR3aa: CASIQLIGGGELFF
d_gene: -; v_gene: TRBV10-3; abundance: many; j_gene: TRBJ1-2; CDR3nt: TGTGCCATCAGGGGCAGGAAATATGGCTACACCTTC; CDR3aa: CAIRGRKYGYTF
d_gene: -; v_gene: TRBV27; abundance: many; j_gene: TRBJ2-4; CDR3nt: TGTGCCAGCAGTTTTACCAGGGATTCGAACATTCAGTACTTC; CDR3aa: CASSFTRDSNIQYF
d_gene: -; v_gene: TRBV7-2; abundance: many; j_gene: TRBJ1-2; CDR3nt: TGTGCCAGCAGCTTAGATCCGGTCCAGCGTAACTATGGCTACACCTTC; CDR3aa: CASSLDPVQRNYGYTF
d_gene: -; v_gene: TRBV30; abundance: -; j_gene: TRBJ2-7; CDR3nt: TGTGCCTGGAGTGTAGGTACAGGCTACGAGCAGTACTTC; CDR3aa: CAWSVGTGYEQYF
d_gene: -; v_gene: TRBV20-1; abundance: many; j_gene: TRBJ2-7; CDR3nt: TGCAGTGCTAGAGATCTAACGACCGGGCTGATAGAGAGATCCTACGAGCAGTACTTC; CDR3aa: CSARDLTTGLIERSYEQYF
d_gene: -; v_gene: TRBV27; abundance: many; j_gene: TRBJ2-7; CDR3nt: TGTGCCAGCAGTCCCTCAACCTACGAGCAGTACTTC; CDR3aa: CASSPSTYEQYF
d_gene: TRBD2; v_gene: TRBV20-1; abundance: many; j_gene: TRBJ2-1; CDR3nt: TGCAGTGCGCAGCGGGGGCCCGCCTACAATGAGCAGTTCTTC; CDR3aa: CSAQRGPAYNEQFF
d_gene: -; v_gene: TRBV6-2/TRBV6-3; abundance: -; j_gene: TRBJ2-2; CDR3nt: TGTGCCAGCCGGGACATGAACACCGGGGAGCTGTTTTTT; CDR3aa: CASRDMNTGELFF
d_gene: -; v_gene: TRBV11-2; abundance: few; j_gene: TRBJ2-2; CDR3nt: TGTGCCAGCAGCTACAAAGGAAATCGTCGGACCGGGGAGCTGTTTTTT; CDR3aa: CASSYKGNRRTGELFF
d_gene: TRBD1; v_gene: TRBV7-9; abundance: -; j_gene: TRBJ2-7; CDR3nt: TGTGCCAGCAGCTTAGTCGGGGGGACAGGGGACGAGCAGTACTTC; CDR3aa: CASSLVGGTGDEQYF
d_gene: -; v_gene: TRBV6-1; abundance: -; j_gene: TRBJ2-7; CDR3nt: TGTGCCAGCAGTCCCCGGGACTTCGCCTACGAGCAGTACTTC; CDR3aa: CASSPRDFAYEQYF
d_gene: -; v_gene: TRBV6-2/TRBV6-3; abundance: few; j_gene: TRBJ2-2; CDR3nt: TGTGCCAGCAAGTCTGAGCCCGCCACCGGGGAGCTGTTTTTT; CDR3aa: CASKSEPATGELFF
d_gene: -; v_gene: TRBV9; abundance: -; j_gene: TRBJ1-2; CDR3nt: TGTGCCGGCAGCGTAGGGGCTACGTTCAACTATGGCTACACCTTC; CDR3aa: CAGSVGATFNYGYTF
d_gene: -; v_gene: TRBV5-1; abundance: many; j_gene: TRBJ2-5; CDR3nt: TGCGCCAGCAGCTGGAAGGACAGAGAAGAGACCCAGTACTTC; CDR3aa: CASSWKDREETQYF